These 5 T cell receptor beta chains came from one sample sequenced in a study of response to subunit inactivated influenza vaccine. From the RT-PCR reads, TCRdb called clonotypes with MiXCR, one entry per CDR3 protein. The table has around 570,000 distinct CDR3 sequences, about 8% seen once. Here the sequenced sample was PBMCs from blood, taken roughly 24 months after vaccination. These receptor sequences come from a man aged 50-75 years who received an inactivated influenza vaccine.

This clonotype was found many times. Here the CDR3 DNA reads TGCAGTGCCTCGCGGAGCTCCTACAATGAGCAGTTCTTC. As protein: CSASRSSYNEQFF. The J gene is TRBJ2-1, the V gene TRBV20-1; no definite D call. Looked up from germline, CDR1 is DFQATT and CDR2 is SNEGSKA (reference sequence). V was cut by 6 bases and J by 0 bases, with 9 bases left in between. The CDR3 has 13 amino acids.

This clonotype was recorded at least ten times. This chain connects TRBV20-1 to TRBJ1-1; 9 nucleotides align to TRBD1. The CDR3 has 13 residues. V gave up 2 bases and J gave up 6 bases; unmatched junction bases: 4. The V gene's germline CDR1 is DFQATT and CDR2 SNEGSKA (reference sequence). Here the CDR3 reads CSARTGGSPEAFF. DNA of the CDR3: TGCAGTGCTAGAACAGGGGGCAGCCCTGAAGCTTTCTTT.

This clonotype was seen many times. The chain joins TRBV7-2 to TRBJ2-5; 8 bases line up with TRBD1. Germline-derived CDR1 and CDR2 are SGHTA and FQGNSA. V lost 4 bases to trimming and J lost 2 bases; unmatched junction nucleotides: 9. This CDR3 spans 16 amino acids. The CDR3 sequence is CASSSVMTGVQETQYF. As DNA, the CDR3 is TGTGCCAGCAGCTCGGTAATGACAGGGGTGCAAGAGACCCAGTACTTC.

Only a few counts were recorded for this clonotype. This sequence joins TRBV30 and TRBJ2-7; D is unclear. The CDR3 sequence is 14 residues long. V was trimmed by 2 bases and J by 2 bases, leaving 13 bases between them. Germline CDR1 and CDR2: GTSNPN and SVGIG (reference sequence). The CDR3 region has the DNA TGTGCCTGGAGTCGTCTGGTCGTACCCTACGAGCAGTACTTC. As protein: CAWSRLVVPYEQYF.

There are a few counts of this clonotype. The rearrangement joins TRBV12-3 or TRBV12-4 to TRBJ2-5; 9 bases align to TRBD2. Trimming at V came to 5 bases and at J to 5 bases, leaving 12 bases not matched to a gene. The CDR3 runs 16 residues. This CDR3 is CASSPPRGGRVETQYF. The CDR3 DNA reads TGTGCCAGCAGTCCCCCCAGGGGCGGGAGGGTCGAGACCCAGTACTTC.